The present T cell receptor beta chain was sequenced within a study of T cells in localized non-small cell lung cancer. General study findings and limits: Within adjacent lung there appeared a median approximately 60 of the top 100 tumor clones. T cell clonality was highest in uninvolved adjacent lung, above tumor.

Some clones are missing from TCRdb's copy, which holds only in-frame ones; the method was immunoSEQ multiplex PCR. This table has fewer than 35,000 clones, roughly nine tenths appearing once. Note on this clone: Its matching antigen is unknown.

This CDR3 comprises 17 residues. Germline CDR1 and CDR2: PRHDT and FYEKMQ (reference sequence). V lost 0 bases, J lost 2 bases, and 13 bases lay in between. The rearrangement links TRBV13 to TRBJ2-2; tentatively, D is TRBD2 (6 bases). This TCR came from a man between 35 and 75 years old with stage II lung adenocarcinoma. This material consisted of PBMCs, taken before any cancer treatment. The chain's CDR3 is CASSLGLEGLNTGELFF. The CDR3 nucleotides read TGTGCCAGCAGCTTAGGCCTGGAGGGCTTAAACACCGGGGAGCTGTTTTTT. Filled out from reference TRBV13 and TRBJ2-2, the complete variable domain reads AAGVIQSPRHLIKEKRETATLKCYPIPRHDTVYWYQQGPGQDPQFLISFYEKMQSDKGSIPDRFSAQQFSDYHSELNMSSLELGDSALYFCASSLGLEGLNTGELFFGEGSRLTVL.